This TCR beta chain was recovered during a study of T cell responses to AZD1222 COVID-19 vaccine. Overall study context: Analyses pooled second doses at about 4 or about 12 weeks.

A note on this clone: The antigen is unknown.

Study findings and constraints: Epitopes outside B.1.351 and B.1.1.7 mutated regions reportedly drew nearly half of spike TCRs. Regions 160-218 and 743-854 dominated among vaccine-associated CD4 TCRs spanning spike. A rise in Spike-specific TCR breadth and depth followed two AZD1222 doses.

Sequencing was performed with immunoSEQ multiplex PCR; in TCRdb, only in-frame clones are kept and a portion is missing. The sample lists approximately 90,000 clones; approximately 88% were seen once. There are 17 residues in the CDR3. Trimming at V came to 1 base and at J to 4 bases, leaving 11 bases not matched to a gene. Per the germline V gene, CDR1 is SGHRS and CDR2 is YFSETQ. The starting material was peripheral blood, obtained on day 0 of AZD1222 vaccination. V and J are TRBV5-1 and TRBJ1-1; 9 bases align to TRBD1. The receptor comes from an adult in good health. The CDR3: CASSLSGQGQGSTEAFF. CDR3 nucleotides: TGCGCCAGCAGCTTGTCCGGACAGGGGCAGGGAAGCACTGAAGCTTTCTTT. The full variable domain, in which reference TRBV5-1 and TRBJ1-1 provide the parts outside the CDR3, is KAGVTQTPRYLIKTRGQQVTLSCSPISGHRSVSWYQQTPGQGLQFLFEYFSETQRNKGNFPGRFSGRQFSNSRSEMNVSTLELGDSALYLCASSLSGQGQGSTEAFFGQGTRLTVV.